These 32 T cell receptor beta chains originate from one sample sequenced in a study of T cell repertoires in cytomegalovirus infection. TCRdb reprocessed the reads with MiXCR, giving one entry per CDR3 protein. The sample gives roughly 300,000 distinct CDR3 sequences, roughly 23% of which show up once; approximately 15% is in the top ten. Material: PBMCs. The source of these receptors is a human donor in good health (CMV status not recorded). Some clones in this sample may be carry-over from other donors' samples.

The rearrangement links TRBV12-3 or TRBV12-4 to TRBJ2-7; 10 positions agree with TRBD1. The CDR3 consists of 15 residues. With 8 bases clipped from V and 4 bases from J, the junction kept 11 bases outside the gene matches. The CDR3: CASSPGGTGVYEQYF. The DNA for the CDR3 is TGTGCCAGCTCCCCCGGGGGGACAGGGGTATACGAGCAGTACTTC.

The rearrangement joins TRBV24-1 to TRBJ2-3, with D unresolved. This CDR3 is 19 amino acids long. Germline loops: CDR1 KGHDR, CDR2 SFDVKD. Trimming took 4 bases from V and 0 from J, leaving 22 bases between them. As DNA, the CDR3 is TGTGCCACCAGTGACCGCCAGAATCCACGGAGTACTAGCACAGATACGCAGTATTTT. Translating gives CATSDRQNPRSTSTDTQYF.

In this sample, this clonotype turned up a few times. The chain couples TRBV4-3 to TRBJ2-7; 12 nucleotides align to TRBD1. The trim removed 3 bases at V and 4 bases at J, leaving 4 bases unmatched. The CDR3 has 15 residues. The germline CDR1 and CDR2 sequences are LGHNA and YSLEER. CDR3 DNA sequence: TGCGCCAGCAGCCAGAAGGGACAGGGGGCTTACGAGCAGTACTTC. Its protein is CASSQKGQGAYEQYF.

As regards this clonotype: At one end, the junction sequence differs from germline, possibly due to a read error. The rearrangement links TRBV5-8 to TRBJ1-6, with a weak D call TRBD1 (5 bases). CDR1 is SGHTS and CDR2 is YDEGEE in the germline V gene. This CDR3 region has 14 residues. CDR3 in DNA: TGCGCCAGCAGCTCTGACAGCGGTTATTCACCCCTCCACTTT. This encodes CASSSDSGYSPLHF.

The chain joins TRBV29-1 to TRBJ1-3, with a possible D match to TRBD1 (5 bases). The CDR3 covers 13 residues. V was cut by 6 bases and J by 3 bases, with 12 bases left in between. From germline, CDR1 is SQVTM and CDR2 ANQGSEA. The CDR3: CSVRGGDGNTIYF. As DNA, the CDR3 is TGCAGCGTCCGGGGAGGGGATGGAAACACCATATATTTT. Based on the CDR3 plus reference TRBV29-1 and TRBJ1-3, the full variable domain is SAVISQKPSRDICQRGTSLTIQCQVDSQVTMMFWYRQQPGQSLTLIATANQGSEATYESGFVIDKFPISRPNLTFSTLTVSNMSPEDSSIYLCSVRGGDGNTIYFGEGSWLTVV.

This clonotype appeared many times. The genes are TRBV7-8 and TRBJ1-5; 8 bases match TRBD1. J gave up 4 bases and V 2 bases, and 1 base lay outside the gene matches. Germline CDR1 and CDR2: SGHVS and FQNEAQ. This CDR3 spans 14 amino acids. The CDR3 DNA reads TGTGCCAGCAGCTTAAGGACAGGGAATCAGCCCCAGCATTTT. It yields the protein CASSLRTGNQPQHF.

This chain connects TRBV9 to TRBJ2-1, with 10 bases identical to TRBD2. Per germline, CDR1 SGDLS and CDR2 YYNGEE. V lost 3 bases, J lost 8 bases, and 14 bases stayed unmatched. CDR3 length: 17 residues. DNA for the CDR3: TGTGCCAGCAGCGCGAGCCTTGGGCTAGCGGGAGCCTATGAGCAGTTCTTC. This sequence encodes CASSASLGLAGAYEQFF.

The chain employs TRBV23-1 and TRBJ2-3; the D gene is possibly TRBD2 (6 bases). TRBV23-1 is assigned to the ORF class and has an uncertain function. This CDR3 spans 18 amino acids. Trimming took 0 bases from V and 2 from J, leaving 18 bases between them. DNA for the CDR3: TGCGCCAGCAGTCAATCGATCCCGGGACTGAGATTCACAGATACGCAGTATTTT. Its protein is CASSQSIPGLRFTDTQYF.

This chain connects TRBV28 to TRBJ2-7; D is undetermined. CDR1 and CDR2 from the germline V gene are MDHEN and SYDVKM. V was clipped by 5 bases and J by 6 bases, with 8 bases between them. The CDR3 extends over 11 amino acids. CDR3 region: CASSVRSEQYF. CDR3 coding DNA: TGTGCCAGCAGTGTCAGAAGCGAGCAGTACTTC.

The table lists this clonotype with a few counts. This chain joins TRBV20-1 and TRBJ2-5, with TRBD1 as a possible D gene (6 bases). Between the trimmed V and J ends, which lost 3 bases and 2 bases, there was a span of 13 bases. Germline-derived CDR1 and CDR2 are DFQATT and SNEGSKA (reference sequence). The CDR3 sequence is 14 residues long. The CDR3 loop reads CSASFRGLQETQYF. CDR3 nucleotide sequence: TGCAGTGCTAGTTTCAGGGGATTACAAGAGACCCAGTACTTC.

This rearrangement joins TRBV5-5 to TRBJ1-3, with D tentatively TRBD1 (6 bases). The CDR3 length is 16 residues. Per germline, CDR1 SGHKS and CDR2 YYEKEE (reference sequence). Trimming pared 0 bases from V and 7 bases from J, leaving 17 bases between. As DNA, the CDR3 is TGTGCCAGCAGCTTGGTCGGCGGGGGCTGGAGGAACACCATATATTTT. The encoded protein is CASSLVGGGWRNTIYF.

This clonotype was seen many times. The rearrangement uses TRBV7-2 and TRBJ2-6; 7 bases align to TRBD1. The V gene's germline CDR1 is SGHTA and CDR2 FQGNSA. This CDR3 is 16 amino acids long. Trimming took 7 bases from V and 0 from J; bases not matched to a gene: 6. CDR3 in DNA: TGTGCCAGCACCTTGGGACAGCCCTCTGGGGCCAACGTCCTGACTTTC. It translates to CASTLGQPSGANVLTF.

The J gene is TRBJ2-1, the V gene TRBV4-3; TRBD1 is a possible D gene (5 bases). From germline, CDR1 is LGHNA and CDR2 YSLEER. This CDR3 is 17 amino acids long. Trimming removed 0 bases from V and 0 bases from J, with 12 bases in between. DNA for the CDR3: TGCGCCAGCAGCCAAGATAGGGGAACGAACTCCTACAATGAGCAGTTCTTC. It translates to CASSQDRGTNSYNEQFF.

This clonotype was counted only a few times. The V gene is TRBV6-2 or TRBV6-3, the J gene TRBJ2-3, with unresolved D. The CDR3 extends over 13 amino acids. Germline V gene sequence: CDR1 MNHEY, CDR2 SVGEGT. V lost 7 bases and J 1 base, leaving 9 bases between the germline ends. The CDR3 reads CASTMDGTDTQYF. The CDR3 region has the DNA TGTGCCAGCACCATGGACGGCACAGATACGCAGTATTTT.

This clonotype was detected ten times or more. The chain recombines TRBV6-2 or TRBV6-3 with TRBJ2-1, with D tentatively TRBD1 (6 bases). Trimming left V 7 bases short and J 6 bases short, with 16 bases between. The CDR3 contains 14 residues. Germline CDR1 is MNHEY and CDR2 is SVGEGT. CDR3 region: CASKRSGAANEQFF. The CDR3 DNA reads TGTGCCAGCAAGAGGTCAGGGGCGGCCAATGAGCAGTTCTTC.

This clonotype was seen ten or more times. V usage is TRBV11-2 and J usage is TRBJ2-1; possibly TRBD1 for D (5 bases). This CDR3 is 14 amino acids long. V gave up 5 bases and J gave up 5 bases, with 13 bases separating them. Looked up from germline, CDR1 is SGHAT and CDR2 is FQNNGV. The CDR3: CASSPTAGNNEQFF. As DNA, the CDR3 is TGTGCCAGCAGCCCCACCGCAGGGAACAATGAGCAGTTCTTC.

The chain recombines TRBV28 with TRBJ1-5; no firm D call. Looked up from germline, CDR1 is MDHEN and CDR2 is SYDVKM. V shed 3 bases and J shed 7 bases, with 4 bases lying between them. The CDR3 contains 11 residues. The CDR3 DNA reads TGTGCCAGCAGTTTTGTGCAGCCCCAGCATTTT. Protein sequence: CASSFVQPQHF.

This clonotype was seen at least ten times. This chain uses TRBV4-2 with TRBJ2-2; D gene unclear. The CDR3 has 15 amino acids. The V gene lost 0 bases and the J gene lost 1 base, with 6 bases spanning the gap. Germline V gene lookup returns CDR1 LGHNA and CDR2 YNFKEQ. CDR3 nucleotide sequence: TGTGCCAGCAGCCAAGATCCGGGGAACACCGGGGAGCTGTTTTTT. This translates into CASSQDPGNTGELFF.

The V and J genes are TRBV7-2 and TRBJ2-3; TRBD2 agrees at 11 bases. This CDR3 has 16 residues. With V trimmed by 5 bases and J by 6 bases, 10 bases remained unmatched. Germline V gene lookup returns CDR1 SGHTA and CDR2 FQGNSA. As DNA, the CDR3 is TGTGCCAGCAGCCCTACACTAGCGGGAGAACTGGATACGCAGTATTTT. Translated: CASSPTLAGELDTQYF.

This clonotype was seen more than once but under ten times. V gene TRBV20-1 combines with J gene TRBJ2-6; D gene unclear. The length of the CDR3 is 13 residues. Trimming took off 5 bases at V and 4 bases at J, with 9 bases between the two ends. Germline V CDR1 and CDR2: DFQATT, SNEGSKA (reference sequence). CDR3 amino acids: CSAYVRGANVLTF. The CDR3 DNA reads TGCAGTGCTTACGTCCGGGGGGCCAACGTCCTGACTTTC.

This clonotype was detected many times. This sequence joins TRBV28 and TRBJ2-1; D gene unclear. CDR3 size: 12 residues. Per germline, CDR1 MDHEN and CDR2 SYDVKM. The ends were cut back, 7 bases at V and 9 bases at J, with 13 bases in the middle. The CDR3 DNA follows: TGTGCCAGCATCGGTATGCCCACTGAGCAGTTCTTC. Its protein product is CASIGMPTEQFF.

The chain joins TRBV7-8 to TRBJ2-1; 12 positions match TRBD2. This CDR3 contains 16 residues. Germline V gene lookup returns CDR1 SGHVS and CDR2 FQNEAQ. V dropped 5 bases and J dropped 1; count of bases not matched to a gene: 3. DNA for the CDR3: TGTGCCAGCAGCATAGGACTAGCGGGATCCTACAATGAGCAGTTCTTC. Translated, it gives CASSIGLAGSYNEQFF.

The V and J genes are TRBV29-1 and TRBJ1-2; D is unresolved. The CDR3 is made up of 12 amino acids. CDR1 and CDR2 from the germline V gene are SQVTM and ANQGSEA. Trimming removed 1 base from V and 4 bases from J, with 7 bases in between. The CDR3 here is CSVEGRSYGYTF. CDR3 DNA: TGCAGCGTTGAAGGCAGGAGCTATGGCTACACCTTC.

The sample holds one count of this clonotype. This may be a read error: a much more frequent sequence differs by one nucleotide. The V and J genes are TRBV6-5 and TRBJ2-7, with TRBD1 identical over 9 bases. Germline trimming cut 7 bases from V and 3 bases from J; bases unmatched to any gene: 7. The CDR3 has 14 residues. Germline V lookup: CDR1 MNHEY, CDR2 SVGAGI. The DNA for the CDR3 is TGTGCCAGCAACCCCGGGACAGGGAACTACGAGCAGTACTTC. It specifies CASNPGTGNYEQYF.

This clonotype was seen more than once but under ten times. The V and J genes are TRBV5-1 and TRBJ1-4; 7 positions agree with TRBD1. The CDR3 covers 15 residues. The V segment lost 3 bases and the J segment 10 bases; nucleotides outside the gene matches: 12. CDR1 is SGHRS, CDR2 YFSETQ, per germline. The CDR3 region is CASSSPETGPGKLFF. The CDR3 nucleotides are TGCGCCAGCAGCTCCCCTGAGACAGGGCCCGGAAAACTGTTTTTT.

This chain links TRBV7-2 with TRBJ2-2, with 7 bases fitting TRBD2. With V trimmed by 1 base and J by 5 bases, 10 bases remained unmatched. Looked up from germline, CDR1 is SGHTA and CDR2 is FQGNSA. This CDR3 is 17 amino acids long. This CDR3 reads CASSLGGAGAVTGELFF. DNA of the CDR3: TGTGCCAGCAGCTTAGGTGGGGCGGGAGCGGTAACCGGGGAGCTGTTTTTT.

This CDR3 is CSVEVPSPGQWGETQYF. CDR3 sequence (DNA): TGCAGCGTTGAAGTTCCCTCGCCGGGACAGTGGGGGGAGACCCAGTACTTC. The gene calls are TRBV29-1 and TRBJ2-5, with 7 nucleotides matching TRBD1. CDR1 is SQVTM, CDR2 ANQGSEA, per germline. V lost 1 base, J lost 5 bases, and 16 bases stayed unmatched. The CDR3 length is 17 residues.

The CDR3 nucleotides read TGTGCCAGCAGTTTTACTGGACTAGCGGGAGTGGTGACCCAGTACTTC. It is translated as CASSFTGLAGVVTQYF. V is TRBV28 and J is TRBJ2-5; 13 nucleotides line up with TRBD2. V gave up 3 bases and J gave up 7 bases; unmatched junction bases: 8. Germline V gene sequence: CDR1 MDHEN, CDR2 SYDVKM. The CDR3 loop spans 16 amino acids.

This clonotype was detected ten times or more. This rearrangement joins TRBV28 to TRBJ1-1; D not resolved. V was cut by 2 bases and J by 4 bases, with 11 bases left in between. Per germline, CDR1 MDHEN and CDR2 SYDVKM. This CDR3 region has 14 residues. The CDR3 sequence is CASSLGPGGTEAFF. The DNA of the CDR3 is TGTGCCAGCAGTTTAGGCCCCGGAGGCACTGAAGCTTTCTTT.

This clonotype has a handful of counts. The chain carries TRBV5-1 and TRBJ2-7; 7 bases match TRBD1. CDR1 and CDR2 from the germline V gene are SGHRS and YFSETQ. This CDR3 comprises 16 residues. After removal of 5 bases from V and 7 bases from J, the junction contained 18 bases not matched to a gene. CDR3 nucleotide sequence: TGCGCCAGCAGTCCCGGCCGGGACAGCTATGTACGAGAGCAGTACTTC. It translates to CASSPGRDSYVREQYF.

This clonotype was counted ten times or more. The J gene is TRBJ1-6, the V gene TRBV7-2; no firm D call. The CDR3 length is 12 residues. Germline V gives CDR1 SGHTA, CDR2 FQGNSA. Between the trimmed V and J ends, which lost 1 base and 9 bases, there was a span of 4 bases. The CDR3: CASSLEPSPLHF. CDR3 DNA: TGTGCCAGCAGCTTAGAGCCTTCACCCCTCCACTTT.

This clonotype was seen a handful of times. The CDR3 bases are TGTGCCACCAGTGACAACAGGGGTAGGTCCTACGAGCAGTACTTC. Its protein product is CATSDNRGRSYEQYF. The genes are TRBV24-1 and TRBJ2-7; 7 bases align to TRBD1. This CDR3 region has 15 residues. Per the germline V gene, CDR1 is KGHDR and CDR2 is SFDVKD. V was pared by 4 bases and J by 1 base, with 6 bases of the junction left unmatched.